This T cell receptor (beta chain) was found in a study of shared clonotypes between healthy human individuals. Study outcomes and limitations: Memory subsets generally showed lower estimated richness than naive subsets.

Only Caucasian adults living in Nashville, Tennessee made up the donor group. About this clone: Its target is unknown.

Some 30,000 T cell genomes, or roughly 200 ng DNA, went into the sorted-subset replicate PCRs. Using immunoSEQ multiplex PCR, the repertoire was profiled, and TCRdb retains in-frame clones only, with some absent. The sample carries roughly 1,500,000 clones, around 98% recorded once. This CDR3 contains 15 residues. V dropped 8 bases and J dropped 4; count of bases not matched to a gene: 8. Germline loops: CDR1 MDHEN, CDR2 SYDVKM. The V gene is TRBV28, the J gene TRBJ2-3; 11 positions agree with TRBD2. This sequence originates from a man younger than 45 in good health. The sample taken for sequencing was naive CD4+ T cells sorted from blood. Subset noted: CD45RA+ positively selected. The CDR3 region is CASPPGLAEPDTQYF. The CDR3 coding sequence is TGTGCCAGCCCCCCGGGACTAGCGGAACCAGATACGCAGTATTTT.